The 11 T cell receptor beta chains below come from one sample, sequenced in a study of chemoradiotherapy in HPV16-positive cancers. Here immunoSEQ multiplex PCR was the method, and the copy in TCRdb shows in-frame clones only, minus some. Of about 25,000 clones in the sample, roughly 94% were seen once. Collection took place from a patient who underwent chemoradiotherapy. These TCRs come from a human donor with HPV-associated anogenital cancer.

This CDR3 reads CASAGMGVEQYF. The CDR3 DNA reads as TGTGCCAGTGCGGGGATGGGGGTCGAGCAGTACTTC. V is TRBV19 and J is TRBJ2-7; possibly TRBD2 for D (6 bases). Trimming removed 8 bases at V and 6 bases at J, with 14 bases between. The CDR3 has 12 residues. Germline CDR1 is LNHDA and CDR2 is SQIVND (reference sequence).

Of note for this clone: An end of the junction differs from the germline gene, which may be a read error. The V and J genes are TRBV28 and TRBJ2-2, with 7 nucleotides matching TRBD2. The germline V gene encodes CDR1 MDHEN and CDR2 SYDVKM. This CDR3 contains 11 residues. CDR3 in DNA: TGCGGGACTACCAACACCGGGGAGCTGTTTTTT. Translation: CGTTNTGELFF.

The chain has TRBV7-2 and TRBJ1-3; D is perhaps TRBD1 (5 bases). The CDR3 contains 15 residues. The germline gives CDR1 SGHTA, CDR2 FQGNSA. V lost 0 bases and J lost 8, with 14 bases in between. CDR3 sequence (DNA): TGTGCCAGCAGCTTAGCCGGCGAATGGGGGGACACCATATATTTT. Its translation: CASSLAGEWGDTIYF.

CDR3 sequence reads: CASSPPTGMNTEAFF. In DNA form, the CDR3 reads TGTGCCAGCAGCCCCCCCACAGGTATGAACACTGAAGCTTTCTTT. J is TRBJ1-1 and V is TRBV28; TRBD1 is a possible D gene (5 bases). Trimming shortened V by 6 bases and J by 0 bases, and 14 bases separated the two germline ends. In germline, CDR1 is MDHEN, CDR2 SYDVKM. The CDR3 is made up of 15 amino acids.

The V gene is TRBV11-2, the J gene TRBJ2-6; no definite D call. The CDR3 is made up of 17 amino acids. V lost 5 bases, J lost 0 bases, and 14 bases lay in between. Germline V gives CDR1 SGHAT, CDR2 FQNNGV. CDR3 DNA: TGTGCCAGCAGCAAAGGACGGGTAACCTCTGGGGCCAACGTCCTGACTTTC. This codes for CASSKGRVTSGANVLTF.

A few counts support this clone. The rearrangement links TRBV11-2 to TRBJ2-7; TRBD1 matches at 9 bases. Germline trimming cut 4 bases from V and 2 bases from J; bases unmatched to any gene: 9. The CDR3 sequence is 16 residues long. Germline values: CDR1 SGHAT, CDR2 FQNNGV. CDR3 amino acids: CASSSPRTGATYEQYF. CDR3 nucleotide sequence: TGTGCCAGCAGCTCGCCCCGGACAGGGGCAACCTACGAGCAGTACTTC. Full variable domain (missing parts from reference TRBV11-2 and TRBJ2-7): EAGVAQSPRYKIIEKRQSVAFWCNPISGHATLYWYQQILGQGPKLLIQFQNNGVVDDSQLPKDRFSAERLKGVDSTLKIQPAKLEDSAVYLCASSSPRTGATYEQYFGPGTRLTVT.

V and J are TRBV20-1 and TRBJ2-7; D uncertain. The CDR3 has 11 amino acids. The germline V gene has CDR1 DFQATT and CDR2 SNEGSKA (reference sequence). V was shortened by 1 base and J by 6 bases, with 7 bases between the two germline ends. The CDR3 nucleotides read TGCAGTGCTAGAGGGTATCTCGAGCAGTACTTC. Its translation is CSARGYLEQYF.

This rearrangement joins TRBV7-2 to TRBJ2-5; D is possibly TRBD2 (5 bases). The CDR3 consists of 14 residues. V was pared by 1 base and J by 5 bases, with 11 bases between. The V gene's germline CDR1 is SGHTA and CDR2 FQGNSA. The CDR3 is CASSLVASRETQYF. The CDR3 coding sequence is TGTGCCAGCAGCTTAGTAGCTAGCCGGGAGACCCAGTACTTC. Full variable domain (remainder filled in from reference TRBV7-2 and TRBJ2-5): GAGVSQSPSNKVTEKGKDVELRCDPISGHTALYWYRQSLGQGLEFLIYFQGNSAPDKSGLPSDRFSAERTGGSVSTLTIQRTQQEDSAVYLCASSLVASRETQYFGPGTRLLVL.

The chain carries TRBV6-1 and TRBJ2-7, with 9 bases aligning to TRBD1. The junction had 5 bases not matched to a gene; V was cut back by 1 base and J by 4 bases. This CDR3 has 15 amino acids. CDR1 MNHNS and CDR2 SASEGT come from the germline V gene. The CDR3 here is CASSEVGTGPYEQYF. CDR3 nucleotide sequence: TGTGCCAGCAGTGAAGTAGGGACAGGGCCTTACGAGCAGTACTTC.

This clone was seen more than once but under ten times. In the same sample, other DNA sequences code for this CDR3. The gene calls are TRBV5-6 and TRBJ1-1; a possible D gene is TRBD1 (5 bases). The germline V gene has CDR1 SGHDT and CDR2 YYEEEE. V gave up 1 base and J gave up 5 bases, with 6 bases separating them. The CDR3 spans 12 residues. CDR3 DNA: TGTGCCAGCAGCTTGCGGGGGACTGAAGCTTTCTTT. Encoded protein: CASSLRGTEAFF.

The chain combines TRBV7-2 with TRBJ1-2; tentatively, D is TRBD1 (6 bases). CDR1 is SGHTA, CDR2 FQGNSA, per germline. Trimming removed 2 bases at V and 1 base at J, with 14 bases between. The CDR3 runs to 16 residues. The CDR3: CASSLLSGQFNYGYTF. For the CDR3, the DNA is TGTGCCAGCAGCTTACTATCCGGACAGTTTAACTATGGCTACACCTTC.